These T cell receptor beta chains were read from a single sample in a study of blood T cell repertoires in COVID-19. The table came from immunoSEQ multiplex PCR; TCRdb's copy has only in-frame clones and leaves some out. The sample contains 65,000 to 80,000 clones, about 80% of which appear only once. Input material: peripheral blood. Every receptor here comes from a human donor in a cohort sampled during active COVID-19. Both conserved end residues are part of each CDR3. A D gene is named only where the DNA matches it firmly. A clone size is listed for some rows: how often the clone was seen (once, few, many), or a class if it is expanded.

CDR3 length,V gene,J gene,D gene,clone size,CDR3 DNA,CDR3 protein
15,TRBV6-6,TRBJ2-2,.,.,TGTGCCAGCAGTTACGGCACAGGGTACACCGGGGAGCTGTTTTTT,CASSYGTGYTGELFF
13,TRBV9,TRBJ2-7,.,.,TGTGCCAGCAGCGTAGCAGGGGAATACGAGCAGTACTTC,CASSVAGEYEQYF
15,TRBV2,TRBJ2-7,TRBD1,.,TGTGCCAGCGGACGGGGTTCCGGGACAGAATACGAGCAGTACTTC,CASGRGSGTEYEQYF
14,TRBV18,TRBJ1-4,.,.,TGTGCCAGCTCACCCCGCCAGGAGGATGAAAAACTGTTTTTT,CASSPRQEDEKLFF
17,TRBV7-9,TRBJ1-1,.,few,TGTGCCAGCAGCTTCCCGTCGGGGTGGAATGGGAACACTGAAGCTTTCTTT,CASSFPSGWNGNTEAFF
14,TRBV29-1,TRBJ1-1,.,.,TGCAGCGTTGACCGGGTCGGGGGGAACACTGAAGCTTTCTTT,CSVDRVGGNTEAFF
15,TRBV6-5,TRBJ1-1,.,.,TGTGCCAGCTGCGGGGGGGACTCCCTGAACACTGAAGCTTTCTTT,CASCGGDSLNTEAFF
18,TRBV5-1,TRBJ2-1,TRBD2,.,TGCGCCAGCAGCCCCGTTGGGACTAGCGGGGGGGCCTGGAATGAGCAGTTCTTC,CASSPVGTSGGAWNEQFF
12,TRBV3-1/TRBV3-2,TRBJ2-7,.,.,TGTGCCAGCAGCCACAGACAATACGGGCAGTACTTC,CASSHRQYGQYF
21,TRBV3-1/TRBV3-2,TRBJ2-1,TRBD2,.,TGTGCCAGCAGCCAAGGTCGCAGGACTAGCGGGTTAAAAAGCTCCTACAATGAGCAGTTCTTC,CASSQGRRTSGLKSSYNEQFF
18,TRBV5-6,TRBJ1-4,TRBD1,.,TGTGCCAGCAGCTCGGGACAGGGGGCTTATTCAACTAATGAAAAACTGTTTTTT,CASSSGQGAYSTNEKLFF
13,TRBV25-1,TRBJ2-7,.,.,TGTGCCAGCAGTGAGCCGGGACACTACGAGCAGTACTTC,CASSEPGHYEQYF
14,TRBV30,TRBJ1-6,.,.,TGTGCCTGGACCGCGGGCATGACGGATTCACCCCTCCACTTT,CAWTAGMTDSPLHF
15,TRBV5-8,TRBJ2-1,TRBD2,.,TGTGCCAGCAGCTCCCCGCGAGATAGCGGGGGGGAGCAGTTCTTC,CASSSPRDSGGEQFF
13,TRBV5-1,TRBJ1-1,.,.,TGCGCCAGCAGACAGGGTCCGGACACTGAAGCTTTCTTT,CASRQGPDTEAFF
14,TRBV6-6,TRBJ1-1,TRBD1,once,TGTGCCAGCAGCGAGACAGGGGCGATAACTGAAGCTTTCTTT,CASSETGAITEAFF
13,TRBV19,TRBJ1-5,TRBD1,.,TGTGCCAGTAAGGGGACAGAATATCAAACCCAGCATTTT,CASKGTEYQTQHF
14,TRBV9,TRBJ1-3,.,.,TGTGCCAGCAGCGTAGGAGCCTCTGGAAACACCATATATTTT,CASSVGASGNTIYF
15,TRBV19,TRBJ1-5,TRBD1,.,TGTGCCAGTAGTTATTTTGGACAGGGTAACCAGCCCCAGCATTTT,CASSYFGQGNQPQHF
12,TRBV18,TRBJ2-5,.,.,TGTGCCAGCTGCCCCCCGGGGGAGACCCAGTACTTC,CASCPPGETQYF
14,TRBV7-8,TRBJ1-1,.,.,TGTGCCAGCAGCTTGGGAGGGCTGAACACTGAAGCTTTCTTT,CASSLGGLNTEAFF
15,TRBV9,TRBJ2-3,.,.,TGTGCCAGCAGCGTCATGGGGGGGGCCGCAGATACGCAGTATTTT,CASSVMGGAADTQYF
14,TRBV6-5,TRBJ1-6,TRBD1,.,TGTGCCAGCACTCTGGGGACAGCCAATTCACCCCTCCACTTT,CASTLGTANSPLHF
16,TRBV11-2,TRBJ2-1,TRBD2,.,TGTGCCAGCAGCTCTCGGACTAGCGGGAGTATAAATGAGCAGTTCTTC,CASSSRTSGSINEQFF
13,TRBV5-4,TRBJ2-4,.,.,TGTGCCAGCAACCCCGACTGGAGTAACATTCAGTACTTC,CASNPDWSNIQYF
15,TRBV5-1,TRBJ2-3,TRBD1,once,TGCGCCAGCAGCTTACAGGGGGCCGGTGGAGATACGCAGTATTTT,CASSLQGAGGDTQYF
14,TRBV7-9,TRBJ2-5,.,.,TGTGCCAGCAGCTTAGCCTCGTTCCCAGAGACCCAGTACTTC,CASSLASFPETQYF
15,TRBV4-1,TRBJ2-7,TRBD1,.,TGCGCCAGCAGCCAGCGGACAGGGAGTCCCTACGAGCAGTACTTC,CASSQRTGSPYEQYF
13,TRBV7-9,TRBJ2-4,.,.,TGTGCCAGCAGCTTAGAGGTTTGGGACATTCAGTACTTC,CASSLEVWDIQYF
15,TRBV5-1,TRBJ1-4,.,.,TGCGCCAGCAGCCTACGGGCAGGGCCTAATGAAAAACTGTTTTTT,CASSLRAGPNEKLFF
14,TRBV21-1,TRBJ2-7,.,.,TGTGCCAGCAGCAAAGGGACAGGGGGCGACGAGCAGTACTTC,CASSKGTGGDEQYF
17,TRBV5-4,TRBJ2-2,TRBD1,.,TGTGCCAGCAGCGCCGGCCAGACAGGGGGAAGTACCGGGGAGCTGTTTTTT,CASSAGQTGGSTGELFF
16,TRBV4-2,TRBJ2-5,TRBD1,.,TGTGCCAGCAGCCGTCCCGGGACAGGGGAGGGGGAGACCCAGTACTTC,CASSRPGTGEGETQYF
16,TRBV7-6,TRBJ2-2,.,.,TGTGCCAGCAGCGCAAGTGGAGGGGCCAACACCGGGGAGCTGTTTTTT,CASSASGGANTGELFF
14,TRBV2,TRBJ1-1,TRBD1,.,TGTGCCAGCAGTACGACAGGGAAGAGCACTGAAGCTTTCTTT,CASSTTGKSTEAFF
15,TRBV5-1,TRBJ1-5,.,.,TGCGCCAGCAGCTTGACGGGGGATAGCAATCAGCCCCAGCATTTT,CASSLTGDSNQPQHF
14,TRBV11-2,TRBJ2-7,.,once,TGTGCCAGCAGCTTAGTCGGGCGTCGGGGGGAGCAGTACTTC,CASSLVGRRGEQYF
15,TRBV28,TRBJ1-4,.,.,TGTGCCAGCAGTTTGGGGTGGGGGCGGGATGAAAAACTGTTTTTT,CASSLGWGRDEKLFF